The 25 T cell receptor beta chains below were found in one sample sequenced in a study of Ad26.COV2.S vaccination and SARS-CoV-2 variants. Profiled with immunoSEQ multiplex PCR; TCRdb holds only in-frame clones, not every one. The profile covers fewer than 600,000 clones, with 89% appearing a single time and over 1.5% taken by the ten largest. Treatment defined: some 19 received Ad26.COV2.S at low or high dose, single or two shots; several received placebo; per-sample allocation not given. The investigators took samples on day 63 after the first vaccine or placebo injection. Here the sequenced sample was peripheral blood, taken in a trial of Ad26.COV2.S vaccine versus placebo. These receptors came from a person aged 18-65 years who received the Ad26.COV2.S COVID-19 vaccine or a placebo.

This sequence joins TRBV11-3 and TRBJ2-7; TRBD2 matches at 9 bases. Germline assignment: CDR1 SGHNT and CDR2 YENEEA. The ends lost 4 bases at V and 5 bases at J; junction bases unmatched: 9. The CDR3 loop spans 15 amino acids. The DNA for the CDR3 is TGTGCCAGCAGCTCCAGACTAGCGGACGTGAACGAGCAGTACTTC. This gives the protein CASSSRLADVNEQYF.

The CDR3: CASSIDRDVQPQHF. For the CDR3, the DNA is TGTGCCAGTAGTATAGACAGGGACGTCCAGCCCCAGCATTTT. This rearrangement joins TRBV19 to TRBJ1-5, with D possibly matching TRBD1 (5 bases). V was trimmed by 0 bases and J by 7 bases, leaving 10 bases between them. The CDR3 is made up of 14 amino acids. Germline V gene sequence: CDR1 LNHDA, CDR2 SQIVND (reference sequence).

The chain has TRBV28 and TRBJ1-4; TRBD1 matches 9 bases. Trimming cost V 6 bases and J 7 bases; bases outside gene matches: 9. The CDR3 is 15 amino acids. CDR1 is MDHEN, CDR2 SYDVKM, per germline. The CDR3 loop reads CASRLSGTGREKLFF. The CDR3 region has the DNA TGTGCCAGCAGACTTTCGGGGACAGGGCGTGAAAAACTGTTTTTT.

V gene TRBV2 combines with J gene TRBJ2-5; 7 nucleotides line up with TRBD1. Germline V gene lookup returns CDR1 SNHLY and CDR2 FYNNEI. This CDR3 comprises 14 residues. V trimming: 6 bases; J trimming: 4 bases; junction bases outside the gene matches: 8. CDR3 bases: TGTGCCAGCAGGGACAGGCTTATGGGAGAGACCCAGTACTTC. This sequence encodes CASRDRLMGETQYF.

The V gene is TRBV7-9, the J gene TRBJ2-3; D gene uncertain. The germline V gene encodes CDR1 SEHNR and CDR2 FQNEAQ (reference sequence). Trimming took 5 bases from V and 6 from J, leaving 9 bases between them. The length of the CDR3 is 12 residues. Written as DNA, the CDR3 is TGTGCCAGCAGCCCTAGTCTGGATACGCAGTATTTT. Protein product: CASSPSLDTQYF.

The chain couples TRBV11-2 to TRBJ1-3, with D hard to call. Trimming removed 0 bases from V and 5 bases from J, with 11 bases in between. The V gene's germline CDR1 is SGHAT and CDR2 FQNNGV. This CDR3 comprises 15 residues. CDR3: CASSLERAPRNTIYF. As DNA, the CDR3 is TGTGCCAGCAGCTTAGAACGGGCTCCTCGAAACACCATATATTTT. Full variable domain (outside the CDR3, taken from reference TRBV11-2 and TRBJ1-3): EAGVAQSPRYKIIEKRQSVAFWCNPISGHATLYWYQQILGQGPKLLIQFQNNGVVDDSQLPKDRFSAERLKGVDSTLKIQPAKLEDSAVYLCASSLERAPRNTIYFGEGSWLTVV.

The chain joins TRBV7-9 to TRBJ1-6; 8 bases line up with TRBD1. Germline assignment: CDR1 SEHNR and CDR2 FQNEAQ (reference sequence). Germline trimming cut 5 bases from V and 11 bases from J; bases unmatched to any gene: 5. CDR3 length: 13 residues. CDR3 nucleotides: TGTGCCAGCAGCCTCGAGACAGGGGCACCCCTCCACTTT. Encoded protein: CASSLETGAPLHF.

In its sample, this clone was seen once. The chain recombines TRBV9 with TRBJ2-2; unclear D gene. Per germline, CDR1 SGDLS and CDR2 YYNGEE. CDR3 length equals 12 residues. The germline V and J ends were trimmed by 5 bases and 7 bases, with 9 bases remaining between them. DNA of the CDR3: TGTGCCAGCAGTGATTACCGCGGGGAGCTGTTTTTT. This codes for CASSDYRGELFF.

The CDR3 nucleotides are TGTGCCAGCAGCGTAGCCCAGGGGGGGGATGAGCAGTTCTTC. Its protein is CASSVAQGGDEQFF. The chain links TRBV9 to TRBJ2-1; the D call may be TRBD1 or TRBD2 (7 bases each). The CDR3 runs 14 residues. With 0 bases removed from V and 8 bases from J, the gap between germline ends came to 12 bases. The V gene's germline CDR1 is SGDLS and CDR2 YYNGEE.

The rearrangement uses TRBV28 and TRBJ2-3; D may be TRBD1 or TRBD2 (5 bases each). Germline lookup yields CDR1 MDHEN and CDR2 SYDVKM. Trimming removed 6 bases from V and 0 bases from J, with 10 bases in between. CDR3 length equals 14 residues. CDR3 bases: TGTGCCAGCAGCCGGGACCAGAGCACAGATACGCAGTATTTT. The encoded protein is CASSRDQSTDTQYF.

This clone was recorded once. The J gene is TRBJ1-2, the V gene TRBV6-5; weak D call: TRBD1 (5 bases). This CDR3 has 13 residues. V shed 2 bases and J shed 5 bases, with 9 bases lying between them. Per germline, CDR1 MNHEY and CDR2 SVGAGI. CDR3 region: CASSYRDQYGYTF. The CDR3 coding sequence is TGTGCCAGCAGTTACAGGGACCAATATGGCTACACCTTC.

The V gene is TRBV18, the J gene TRBJ1-3, with a tentative D call TRBD1 (5 bases). This CDR3 has 18 residues. V was cut by 4 bases and J by 1 base, with 20 bases left in between. Germline V gene sequence: CDR1 KGHSH, CDR2 LQKENI. The CDR3 DNA is TGTGCCAGCTCACTCTCCCTTGACACGGGGGAGTCTGGAAACACCATATATTTT. Residues: CASSLSLDTGESGNTIYF.

The chain recombines TRBV5-1 with TRBJ1-1; a weak D match, TRBD1 (6 bases). This CDR3 has 15 amino acids. Between the trimmed V and J ends, which lost 3 bases and 1 base, there was a span of 13 bases. Germline loops: CDR1 SGHRS, CDR2 YFSETQ. The CDR3 bases are TGCGCCAGCAGCTCGGTCGGGACATCGAACACTGAAGCTTTCTTT. Translated, it gives CASSSVGTSNTEAFF.

In the case of this clone: This may stem from a read error, because a much larger clone lies one nucleotide away. This chain connects TRBV24-1 to TRBJ1-5, with D unclear. The V gene's germline CDR1 is KGHDR and CDR2 SFDVKD. Between the trimmed V and J ends, which lost 4 bases and 3 bases, there was a span of 3 bases. This CDR3 region has 12 residues. The CDR3 region is CATSDTNQPQHF. The CDR3 DNA reads as TGTGCCACCAGTGACACCAATCAGCCCCAGCATTTT.

CDR3 sequence (DNA): TGTGCCAGTAGTATTCCCCCCAGGACGCAAGGCCCCTACAATGAGCAGTTCTTC. This encodes CASSIPPRTQGPYNEQFF. The V gene is TRBV19, the J gene TRBJ2-1; D uncertain. The ends were cut back, 3 bases at V and 2 bases at J, with 20 bases in the middle. CDR1 and CDR2 (germline): LNHDA, SQIVND (reference sequence). The CDR3 length is 18 residues. The entire variable domain, with the rest obtained from reference TRBV19 and TRBJ2-1, is as follows: DGGITQSPKYLFRKEGQNVTLSCEQNLNHDAMYWYRQDPGQGLRLIYYSQIVNDFQKGDIAEGYSVSREKKESFPLTVTSAQKNPTAFYLCASSIPPRTQGPYNEQFFGPGTRLTVL.

The V and J genes are TRBV14 and TRBJ2-2, with 7 nucleotides matching TRBD1. Germline values: CDR1 SGHDN, CDR2 FVKESK. V lost 0 bases to trimming and J lost 6 bases; unmatched junction nucleotides: 7. The CDR3 sequence is 16 residues long. CDR3 protein: CASSQDGTGAPGELFF. The CDR3 coding sequence is TGTGCCAGCAGCCAAGATGGCACAGGGGCCCCCGGGGAGCTGTTTTTT.

The chain uses TRBV4-2 and TRBJ2-7, with 7 bases aligning to TRBD2. Trimming at V came to 0 bases and at J to 2 bases, leaving 4 bases not matched to a gene. This CDR3 has 15 amino acids. Per the germline V gene, CDR1 is LGHNA and CDR2 is YNFKEQ. The chain's CDR3 is CASSQDQGLPYEQYF. The CDR3 bases are TGTGCCAGCAGCCAAGATCAGGGACTACCCTACGAGCAGTACTTC.

The rearrangement joins TRBV6-1 to TRBJ1-2, with D possibly matching TRBD1 (5 bases). This CDR3 is 15 amino acids long. V was pared by 1 base and J by 1 base, with 10 bases between. Germline loops: CDR1 MNHNS, CDR2 SASEGT. The DNA for the CDR3 is TGTGCCAGCAGTGAAGGGGGGAATTTTAACTATGGCTACACCTTC. It specifies CASSEGGNFNYGYTF.

The CDR3 sequence: CASKGIGLAKNIQYF. The CDR3 DNA sequence: TGTGCCAGCAAGGGAATAGGTTTAGCCAAAAACATTCAGTACTTC. This chain joins TRBV28 and TRBJ2-4; D remains ambiguous. There are 15 residues in the CDR3. CDR1 and CDR2 from the germline V gene are MDHEN and SYDVKM. Trimming pared 7 bases from V and 0 bases from J, leaving 13 bases between.

The CDR3 here is CASSVLGDELFF. The CDR3 DNA sequence: TGTGCCAGCAGCGTTCTAGGGGACGAGCTGTTTTTT. The V call is TRBV9, the J call TRBJ2-2; D may correspond to TRBD1 or TRBD2 (5 bases each). Looked up from germline, CDR1 is SGDLS and CDR2 is YYNGEE. There are 12 residues in the CDR3. Trimming removed 2 bases at V and 11 bases at J, with 10 bases between.

This rearrangement joins TRBV5-1 to TRBJ1-1; no clear D gene. CDR3 length equals 14 residues. The V end was cut by 0 bases, the J end by 0 bases, with 6 bases between. Per germline, CDR1 SGHRS and CDR2 YFSETQ. CDR3: CASSLAAVNTEAFF. CDR3 nucleotide sequence: TGCGCCAGCAGCTTGGCCGCGGTGAACACTGAAGCTTTCTTT.

The chain links TRBV27 to TRBJ1-2, with D uncertain. This CDR3 region has 15 residues. From germline, CDR1 is MNHEY and CDR2 SMNVEV (reference sequence). V lost 5 bases and J lost 4, with 17 bases in between. The CDR3, as DNA: TGTGCCAGCAGTCCCTCATTGGACGTCATCTATGGCTACACCTTC. Amino acid sequence: CASSPSLDVIYGYTF.

The CDR3 DNA sequence: TGTGCCAGCAGTGCGGGACCCGGGGGTAACACTGAAGCTTTCTTT. Protein: CASSAGPGGNTEAFF. The rearrangement uses TRBV6-4 and TRBJ1-1; D may be TRBD1 (5 bases). The CDR3 contains 15 residues. The germline V gene encodes CDR1 MRHNA and CDR2 SNTAGT. V gave up 4 bases and J gave up 2 bases, with 14 bases separating them.

The V call is TRBV11-2, the J call TRBJ2-1; 7 bases map to TRBD1. The CDR3 is 16 residues long. After removal of 5 bases from V and 0 bases from J, the junction contained 7 bases not matched to a gene. Germline lookup yields CDR1 SGHAT and CDR2 FQNNGV. As DNA, the CDR3 is TGTGCCAGCAGCCCCGAGACAGGGAGCTCCTACAATGAGCAGTTCTTC. Amino acid sequence: CASSPETGSSYNEQFF.

The chain combines TRBV25-1 with TRBJ1-6; D unclear. The CDR3 is made up of 12 amino acids. V was shortened by 1 base and J by 9 bases, with 4 bases between the two germline ends. Per germline, CDR1 MGHDK and CDR2 SYGVNS. DNA for the CDR3: TGTGCCAGCAGTGAATCTAGTTCACCCCTCCACTTT. This codes for CASSESSSPLHF.